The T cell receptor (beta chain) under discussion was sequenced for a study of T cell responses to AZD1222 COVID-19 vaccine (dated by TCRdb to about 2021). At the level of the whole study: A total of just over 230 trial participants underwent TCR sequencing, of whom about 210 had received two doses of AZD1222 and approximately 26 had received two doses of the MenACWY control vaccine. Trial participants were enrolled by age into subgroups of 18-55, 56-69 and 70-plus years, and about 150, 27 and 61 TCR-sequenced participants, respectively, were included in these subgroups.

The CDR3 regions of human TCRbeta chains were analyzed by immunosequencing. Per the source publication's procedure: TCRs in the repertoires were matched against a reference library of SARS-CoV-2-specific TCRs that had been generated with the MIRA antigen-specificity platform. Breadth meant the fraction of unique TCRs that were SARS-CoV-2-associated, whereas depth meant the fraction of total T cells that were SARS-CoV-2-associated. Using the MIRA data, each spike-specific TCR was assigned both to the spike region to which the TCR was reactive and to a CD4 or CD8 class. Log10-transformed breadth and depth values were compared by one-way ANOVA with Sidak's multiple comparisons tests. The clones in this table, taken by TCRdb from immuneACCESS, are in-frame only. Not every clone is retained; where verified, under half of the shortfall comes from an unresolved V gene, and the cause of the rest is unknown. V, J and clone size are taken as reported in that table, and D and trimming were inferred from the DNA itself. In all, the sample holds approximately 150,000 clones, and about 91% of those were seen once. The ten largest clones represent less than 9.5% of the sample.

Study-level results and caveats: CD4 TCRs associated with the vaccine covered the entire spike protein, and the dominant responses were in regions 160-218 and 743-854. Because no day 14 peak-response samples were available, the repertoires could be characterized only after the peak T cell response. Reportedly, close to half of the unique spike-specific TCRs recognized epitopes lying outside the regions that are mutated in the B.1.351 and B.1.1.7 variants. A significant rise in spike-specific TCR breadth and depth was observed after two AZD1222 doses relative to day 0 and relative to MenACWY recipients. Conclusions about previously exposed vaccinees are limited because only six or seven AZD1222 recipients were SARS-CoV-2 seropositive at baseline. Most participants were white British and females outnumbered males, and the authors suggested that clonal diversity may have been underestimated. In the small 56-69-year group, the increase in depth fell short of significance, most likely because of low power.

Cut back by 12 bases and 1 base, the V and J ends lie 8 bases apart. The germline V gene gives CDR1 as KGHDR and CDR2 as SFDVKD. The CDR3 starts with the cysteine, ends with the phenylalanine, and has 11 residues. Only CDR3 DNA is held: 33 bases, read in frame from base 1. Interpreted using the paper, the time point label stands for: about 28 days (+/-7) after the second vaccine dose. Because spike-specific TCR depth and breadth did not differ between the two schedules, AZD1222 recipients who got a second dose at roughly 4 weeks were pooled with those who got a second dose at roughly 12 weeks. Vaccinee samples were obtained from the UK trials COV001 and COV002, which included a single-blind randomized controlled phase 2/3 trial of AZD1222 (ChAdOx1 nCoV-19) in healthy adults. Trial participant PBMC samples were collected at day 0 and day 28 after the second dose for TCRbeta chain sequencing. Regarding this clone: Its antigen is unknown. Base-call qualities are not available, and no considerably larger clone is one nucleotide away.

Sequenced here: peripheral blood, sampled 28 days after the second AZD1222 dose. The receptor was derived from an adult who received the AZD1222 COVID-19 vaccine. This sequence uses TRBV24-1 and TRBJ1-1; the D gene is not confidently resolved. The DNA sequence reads TGTGCCGTACCAGGGAACACTGAAGCTTTCTTT. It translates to CAVPGNTEAFF.